A single sample is the source of the 25 T cell receptor beta chains below, sequenced in a study of T cell repertoires in cytomegalovirus infection. Each CDR3 protein is one row after TCRdb ran MiXCR on the reads. The table records some 220,000 distinct CDR3 sequences, more than 9% of them present only once. Sequenced material: PBMCs. These receptor sequences come from a human donor in good health (CMV status not recorded). Some clones in this sample may be carry-over from other donors' samples.

Ten or more counts support this clonotype. The CDR3 sequence: CSARDRVGGPNYGYTF. Written as DNA, the CDR3 is TGCAGTGCTAGAGATCGGGTAGGGGGCCCTAACTATGGCTACACCTTC. The chain has TRBV20-1 and TRBJ1-2, with 7 bases fitting TRBD1. Germline V CDR1 and CDR2: DFQATT, SNEGSKA (reference sequence). Trimming cost V 0 bases and J 0 bases; bases outside gene matches: 7. The CDR3 length is 16 residues.

The chain is built from TRBV20-1 and TRBJ2-7; 9 bases match TRBD2. V shed 1 base, J shed 3 bases, and the junction held 7 bases outside the gene matches. Germline assignment: CDR1 DFQATT and CDR2 SNEGSKA (reference sequence). The CDR3 contains 15 residues. The CDR3, as DNA: TGCAGTGCTAGAGCGACTAGCGGTTCAGACTACGAGCAGTACTTC. This gives the protein CSARATSGSDYEQYF.

This chain joins TRBV20-1 and TRBJ1-4; unclear D gene. CDR3 size: 12 residues. V lost 5 bases and J lost 6, with 10 bases in between. The germline CDR1 and CDR2 sequences are DFQATT and SNEGSKA (reference sequence). The DNA of the CDR3 is TGCAGTGCTTTAGGGTGGGATGAAAAACTGTTTTTT. Its protein product is CSALGWDEKLFF.

This clonotype was seen at least ten times. The rearrangement uses TRBV9 and TRBJ2-1, with D unclear. This CDR3 spans 15 amino acids. V gave up 0 bases and J gave up 6 bases, with 13 bases separating them. Germline V gene sequence: CDR1 SGDLS, CDR2 YYNGEE. CDR3 DNA sequence: TGTGCCAGCAGCGTAGGGGCGGATCGGGTCAATGAGCAGTTCTTC. Its protein product is CASSVGADRVNEQFF.

About this clonotype: A much larger clone is a single base away; this may be a read error. The J gene is TRBJ2-3, the V gene TRBV11-2, with D perhaps matching TRBD1 (6 bases). Trimming took off 5 bases at V and 6 bases at J, with 18 bases between the two ends. This CDR3 region has 15 residues. CDR1 is SGHAT, CDR2 FQNNGV, per germline. The CDR3 loop reads CASSQLSTGSDTQYF. CDR3 sequence (DNA): TGTGCCAGCAGCCAACTGAGTACAGGGTCGGATACGCAGTATTTT.

Only a few counts were recorded for this clonotype. The chain recombines TRBV5-1 with TRBJ1-6; no clear D. CDR1 and CDR2 from the germline V gene are SGHRS and YFSETQ. The V gene lost 1 base and the J gene lost 10 bases, with 9 bases spanning the gap. The CDR3 totals 13 residues. The CDR3 nucleotides read TGCGCCAGCAGCTTGCACAGCTCGTCACCCCTCCACTTT. As protein: CASSLHSSSPLHF. Using reference TRBV5-1 and TRBJ1-6 for the parts outside the CDR3, the full variable domain is KAGVTQTPRYLIKTRGQQVTLSCSPISGHRSVSWYQQTPGQGLQFLFEYFSETQRNKGNFPGRFSGRQFSNSRSEMNVSTLELGDSALYLCASSLHSSSPLHFGNGTRLTVT.

This clonotype was counted ten times or more. The rearrangement links TRBV7-2 to TRBJ1-1, with D uncertain. V lost 5 bases and J 1 base, leaving 11 bases between the germline ends. From germline, CDR1 is SGHTA and CDR2 FQGNSA. CDR3 length equals 14 residues. CDR3 amino acids: CASSTPRRNTEAFF. The CDR3 region has the DNA TGTGCCAGCAGCACCCCCAGGAGGAACACTGAAGCTTTCTTT.

This clonotype showed up many times. This chain joins TRBV7-3 and TRBJ2-2; 8 bases are a match to TRBD2. The CDR3 consists of 15 residues. CDR1 and CDR2 (germline): SGHTA, FQGTGA. Unmatched junction bases numbered 9, after V lost 5 bases and J lost 7 bases. The CDR3 nucleotides read TGTGCCAGCAGCCAAACCGGGACTAGGGGCGGGGAGCTGTTTTTT. Translation gives CASSQTGTRGGELFF.

This clonotype was observed many times. The J gene is TRBJ2-4, the V gene TRBV6-2 or TRBV6-3, with 7 bases fitting TRBD1. CDR1 and CDR2 (germline): MNHEY, SVGEGT. This CDR3 spans 14 amino acids. The V segment lost 7 bases and the J segment 1 base; nucleotides outside the gene matches: 4. The CDR3 nucleotides are TGTGCCAGCACCCCACAGGGGGCCAAAAACATTCAGTACTTC. Amino acid sequence: CASTPQGAKNIQYF.

This clonotype was seen at least ten times. J is TRBJ1-6 and V is TRBV7-9; TRBD1 matches at 7 bases. The germline gives CDR1 SEHNR, CDR2 FQNEAQ (reference sequence). J gave up 8 bases and V 3 bases, and 4 bases lay outside the gene matches. The length of the CDR3 is 14 residues. The CDR3 DNA follows: TGTGCCAGCAGCTTGCCGGGACAGCATTCACCCCTCCACTTT. This sequence encodes CASSLPGQHSPLHF.

This clonotype was recorded a few times. The V call is TRBV13, the J call TRBJ2-3, with TRBD2 identical over 8 bases. The CDR3 has 14 amino acids. J lost 9 bases, V lost 6 bases, and 11 bases had no gene match. The V gene's germline CDR1 is PRHDT and CDR2 FYEKMQ (reference sequence). Written as DNA, the CDR3 is TGTGCCAGCAGGCAAGCCGGGGGGGCTGAAACGCAGTATTTT. Amino acids: CASRQAGGAETQYF.

The table lists this clonotype with many counts. The chain recombines TRBV11-3 with TRBJ2-1; TRBD1 aligns across 7 bases. Germline CDR1 and CDR2: SGHNT and YENEEA. Trimming took 5 bases from V and 4 from J; bases not matched to a gene: 2. This CDR3 spans 13 amino acids. CDR3 loop: CASSQGEYNEQFF. The CDR3 DNA reads TGTGCCAGCAGCCAGGGGGAATACAATGAGCAGTTCTTC.

Comments on this clonotype: The junction departs from the called germline gene at one end, perhaps through a read error. V is TRBV28 and J is TRBJ2-7, with D perhaps TRBD2 (6 bases). Germline CDR1 is MDHEN and CDR2 is SYDVKM. The CDR3 totals 12 residues. CDR3 nucleotides: TGTTCCAGCAGTCCAATGGGGGGCGAGCAGTACTTC. Translating gives CSSSPMGGEQYF.

The chain links TRBV6-2 or TRBV6-3 to TRBJ2-7; D uncertain. CDR1 and CDR2 from the germline V gene are MNHEY and SVGEGT. The CDR3 has 12 amino acids. V lost 5 bases and J 2 bases, leaving 7 bases between the germline ends. CDR3 loop: CASSSRPYEQYF. In DNA form, the CDR3 reads TGTGCCAGCAGTAGCAGGCCCTACGAGCAGTACTTC.

This clonotype showed up just a few times. This chain uses TRBV5-1 with TRBJ1-1; D uncertain. Per germline, CDR1 SGHRS and CDR2 YFSETQ. V shed 6 bases and J shed 5 bases, with 17 bases lying between them. CDR3 size: 14 residues. CDR3 region: CASTPRGNSTEAFF. DNA of the CDR3: TGCGCCAGCACACCTCGAGGGAATTCGACTGAAGCTTTCTTT.

This clonotype has more than one count but fewer than ten. The chain uses TRBV18 and TRBJ2-5; TRBD1 agrees at 8 bases. Germline V lookup: CDR1 KGHSH, CDR2 LQKENI. This CDR3 comprises 16 residues. With 1 base clipped from V and 2 bases from J, the junction kept 6 bases outside the gene matches. CDR3 residues: CASSPLRGQGQETQYF. The CDR3 DNA sequence: TGTGCCAGCTCACCACTTAGAGGACAGGGACAAGAGACCCAGTACTTC. Full variable domain (rest looked up from reference TRBV18 and TRBJ2-5): NAGVMQNPRHLVRRRGQEARLRCSPMKGHSHVYWYRQLPEEGLKFMVYLQKENIIDESGMPKERFSAEFPKEGPSILRIQQVVRGDSAAYFCASSPLRGQGQETQYFGPGTRLLVL.

This clonotype has just a few counts. The chain is built from TRBV7-9 and TRBJ2-7; 8 bases are a match to TRBD1. V was pared by 1 base and J by 5 bases, with 4 bases of the junction left unmatched. Germline CDR1 reads SEHNR; CDR2 reads FQNEAQ (reference sequence). The CDR3 is 14 amino acids. In nucleotides, the CDR3 is TGTGCCAGCAGCTTAGACAGGGGGAAGAACGAGCAGTACTTC. Translated, it gives CASSLDRGKNEQYF.

This clonotype came up a few times. Here the CDR3 reads CASSQGLGYNEQFF. CDR3 DNA: TGCGCCAGCAGCCAGGGACTGGGTTACAATGAGCAGTTCTTC. The chain joins TRBV4-1 to TRBJ2-1; possibly TRBD2 for D (6 bases). The CDR3 covers 14 residues. The germline V and J ends were trimmed by 3 bases and 4 bases, with 10 bases remaining between them. From germline, CDR1 is MGHRA and CDR2 YSYEKL.

This clonotype appeared many times. The chain uses TRBV28 and TRBJ2-5; 10 positions agree with TRBD1. Losses at the gene ends were 5 bases for V and 5 bases for J; bases not matched to a gene: 8. The length of the CDR3 is 15 residues. From germline, CDR1 is MDHEN and CDR2 SYDVKM. The CDR3 DNA is TGTGCCAGCAGTCTCGGACAGGGGGGAACGGAGACCCAGTACTTC. It codes for CASSLGQGGTETQYF.

At least ten counts were recorded for this clonotype. The rearrangement joins TRBV10-3 to TRBJ1-1; D is uncertain. Looked up from germline, CDR1 is ENHRY and CDR2 is SYGVKD. V dropped 4 bases and J dropped 0 bases, with 6 bases sitting between them. The CDR3 runs 13 residues. The CDR3 here is CAISGGMNTEAFF. As DNA, the CDR3 is TGTGCCATCAGTGGAGGCATGAACACTGAAGCTTTCTTT.

The genes are TRBV19 and TRBJ1-1; no definite D call. V lost 4 bases and J 11 bases, leaving 14 bases between the germline ends. This CDR3 is 12 amino acids long. Germline values: CDR1 LNHDA, CDR2 SQIVND (reference sequence). DNA of the CDR3: TGTGCCAGTAGTACTCCACCCAAGGACGCTTTCTTT. As protein: CASSTPPKDAFF.

There are many counts of this clonotype. The chain employs TRBV6-2 or TRBV6-3 and TRBJ1-4; D unresolved. Germline V gives CDR1 MNHEY, CDR2 SVGEGT. CDR3 length: 15 residues. The V gene lost 2 bases and the J gene lost 0 bases, with 7 bases spanning the gap. CDR3 loop: CASSYRDSTNEKLFF. Written as DNA, the CDR3 is TGTGCCAGCAGTTACAGGGATTCAACTAATGAAAAACTGTTTTTT.

At least ten counts were recorded for this clonotype. The V and J genes are TRBV7-2 and TRBJ2-1, with 10 bases aligning to TRBD2. CDR1 is SGHTA, CDR2 FQGNSA, per germline. The ends lost 4 bases at V and 3 bases at J; junction bases unmatched: 3. The CDR3 totals 15 residues. DNA for the CDR3: TGTGCCAGCAGCTCTTCTAGCGGGGGCTACAATGAGCAGTTCTTC. This gives the protein CASSSSSGGYNEQFF.

This clonotype was recorded many times. V gene TRBV7-9 combines with J gene TRBJ1-1, with D unresolved. In germline, CDR1 is SEHNR, CDR2 FQNEAQ (reference sequence). The CDR3 contains 13 residues. V gave up 1 base and J gave up 8 bases, with 11 bases separating them. CDR3 DNA sequence: TGTGCCAGCAGCTTAGAGCCCAACCTGGAAGCTTTCTTT. Translating gives CASSLEPNLEAFF. Based on the CDR3 plus reference TRBV7-9 and TRBJ1-1, the full variable domain is DTGVSQNPRHKITKRGQNVTFRCDPISEHNRLYWYRQTLGQGPEFLTYFQNEAQLEKSRLLSDRFSAERPKGSFSTLEIQRTEQGDSAMYLCASSLEPNLEAFFGQGTRLTVV.

V gene TRBV10-2 combines with J gene TRBJ2-3, with D unresolved. There are 14 residues in the CDR3. CDR1 is WSHSY, CDR2 SAAADI, per germline. V lost 0 bases to trimming and J lost 1 base, with 5 bases between them. CDR3 residues: CASSESSGTDTQYF. CDR3 in DNA: TGCGCCAGCAGTGAGTCAAGCGGCACAGATACGCAGTATTTT.